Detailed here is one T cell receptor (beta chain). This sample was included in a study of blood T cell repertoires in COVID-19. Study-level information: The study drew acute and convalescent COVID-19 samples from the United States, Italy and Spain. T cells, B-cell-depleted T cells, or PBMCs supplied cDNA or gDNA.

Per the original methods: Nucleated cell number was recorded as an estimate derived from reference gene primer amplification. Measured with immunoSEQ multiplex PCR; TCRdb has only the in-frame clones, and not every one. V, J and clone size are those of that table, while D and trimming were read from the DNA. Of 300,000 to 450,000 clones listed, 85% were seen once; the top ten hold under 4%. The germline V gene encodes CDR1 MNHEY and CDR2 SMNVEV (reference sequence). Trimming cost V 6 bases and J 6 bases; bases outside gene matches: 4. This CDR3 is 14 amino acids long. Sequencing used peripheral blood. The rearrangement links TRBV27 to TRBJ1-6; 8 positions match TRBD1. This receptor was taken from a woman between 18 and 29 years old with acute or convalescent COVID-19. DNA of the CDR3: TGTGCCAGCAGCCTTGACAGGGGTAATTCACCCCTCCACTTT. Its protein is CASSLDRGNSPLHF.